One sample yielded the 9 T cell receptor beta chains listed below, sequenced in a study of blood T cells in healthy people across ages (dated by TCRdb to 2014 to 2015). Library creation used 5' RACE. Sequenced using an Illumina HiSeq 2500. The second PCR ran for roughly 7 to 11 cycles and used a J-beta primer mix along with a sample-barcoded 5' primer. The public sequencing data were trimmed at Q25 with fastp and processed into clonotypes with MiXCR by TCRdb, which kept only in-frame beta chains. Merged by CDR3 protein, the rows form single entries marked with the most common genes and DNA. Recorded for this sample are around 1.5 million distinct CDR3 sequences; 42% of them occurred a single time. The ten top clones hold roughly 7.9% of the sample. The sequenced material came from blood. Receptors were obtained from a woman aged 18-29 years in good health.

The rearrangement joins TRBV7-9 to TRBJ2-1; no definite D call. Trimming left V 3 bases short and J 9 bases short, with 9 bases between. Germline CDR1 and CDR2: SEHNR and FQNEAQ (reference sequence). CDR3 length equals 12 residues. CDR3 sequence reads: CASSFERSEQFF. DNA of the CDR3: TGTGCCAGCAGCTTCGAACGTAGTGAGCAGTTCTTC.

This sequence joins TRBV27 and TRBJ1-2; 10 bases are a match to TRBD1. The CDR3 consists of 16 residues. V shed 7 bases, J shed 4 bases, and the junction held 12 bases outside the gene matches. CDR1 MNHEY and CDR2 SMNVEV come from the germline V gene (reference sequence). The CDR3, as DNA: TGTGCCAGCATAGGGCGTACGACAGGGGGCAGCTATGGCTACACCTTC. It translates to CASIGRTTGGSYGYTF.

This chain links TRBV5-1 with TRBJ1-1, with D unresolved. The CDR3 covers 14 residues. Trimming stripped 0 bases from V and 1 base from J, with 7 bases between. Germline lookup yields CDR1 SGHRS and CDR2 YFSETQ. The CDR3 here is CASSLAQQNTEAFF. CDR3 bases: TGCGCCAGCAGCTTGGCACAGCAGAACACTGAAGCTTTCTTT.

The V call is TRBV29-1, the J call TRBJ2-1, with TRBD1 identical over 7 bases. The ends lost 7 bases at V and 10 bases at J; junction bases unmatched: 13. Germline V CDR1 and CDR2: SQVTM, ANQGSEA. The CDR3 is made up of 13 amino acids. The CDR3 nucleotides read TGCAGCGGCCTAAAGGGGGCAACCAAAGAGCAGTTCTTC. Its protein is CSGLKGATKEQFF.

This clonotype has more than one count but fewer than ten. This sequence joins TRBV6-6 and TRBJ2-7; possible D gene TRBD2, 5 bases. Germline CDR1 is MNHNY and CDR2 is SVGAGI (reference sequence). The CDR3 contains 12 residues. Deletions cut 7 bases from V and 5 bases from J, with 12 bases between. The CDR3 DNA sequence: TGTGCCAGCATGAGGGTTGATGACGAGCAGTACTTC. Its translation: CASMRVDDEQYF.

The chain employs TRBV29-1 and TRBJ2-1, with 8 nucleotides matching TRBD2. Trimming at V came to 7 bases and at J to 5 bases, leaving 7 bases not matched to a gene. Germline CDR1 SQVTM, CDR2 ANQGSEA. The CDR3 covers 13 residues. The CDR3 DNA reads TGCAGCGCCCGGGGGGGTCGGGACAATGAGCAGTTCTTC. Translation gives CSARGGRDNEQFF.

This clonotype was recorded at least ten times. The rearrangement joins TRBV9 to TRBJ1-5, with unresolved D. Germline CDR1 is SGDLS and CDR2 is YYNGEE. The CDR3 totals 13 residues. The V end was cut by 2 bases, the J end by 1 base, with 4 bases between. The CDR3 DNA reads TGTGCCAGCAGCGTGGGAAGCAATCAGCCCCAGCATTTT. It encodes CASSVGSNQPQHF. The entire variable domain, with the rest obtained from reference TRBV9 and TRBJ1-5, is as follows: DSGVTQTPKHLITATGQRVTLRCSPRSGDLSVYWYQQSLDQGLQFLIQYYNGEERAKGNILERFSAQQFPDLHSELNLSSLELGDSALYFCASSVGSNQPQHFGDGTRLSIL.

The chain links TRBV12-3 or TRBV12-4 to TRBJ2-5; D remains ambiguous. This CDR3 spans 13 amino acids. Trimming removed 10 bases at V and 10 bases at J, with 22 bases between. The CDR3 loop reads CATLGPIRQNQYF. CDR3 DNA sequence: TGTGCCACCCTCGGCCCGATACGCCAGAACCAGTACTTC.

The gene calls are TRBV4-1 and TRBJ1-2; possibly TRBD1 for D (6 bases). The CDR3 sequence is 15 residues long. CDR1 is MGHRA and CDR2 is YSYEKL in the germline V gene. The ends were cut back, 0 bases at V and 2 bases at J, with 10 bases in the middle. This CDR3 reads CASSQDYGQNYGYTF. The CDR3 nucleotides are TGCGCCAGCAGCCAAGATTACGGACAGAACTATGGCTACACCTTC.